This T cell receptor beta chain was sequenced for a study of blood T cell repertoires in COVID-19 (dated by TCRdb to the early 2020s). A note on the overall study: Samples covering the acute and convalescent phases of COVID-19 were provided by collaborators in the United States, Italy and Spain. Subjects who had been exposed to COVID-19, were actively infected with it, or had recovered from it provided the deeply sampled blood TCRbeta repertoires that made up the dataset. A freely available public database, intended as a resource for researchers studying the immune response to SARS-CoV-2, is where the repertoires were released. Samples came from the ongoing ImmuneRACE study (first 160 participants) plus 1,254 subjects from 6 global collaborators. Where available, HLA class I and class II types were taken from metadata supplied by the sample provider and were not determined by assay-based typing. Sample metadata almost always included a de-identified subject ID, COVID-19 status, age in years and sex. The material from the prospective study consisted of cDNA or gDNA derived from T cells, B-cell-depleted T cells, or PBMCs. Broad study findings and their caveats: The quantity of clinical and demographic metadata differed by source and by participant and was supplied without curation.

The collaborating institutions used their own protocols to collect whole blood in K2EDTA tubes. For TCRbeta analysis, collaborators shipped samples in one of three forms: frozen whole blood, isolated PBMCs, or DNA extracted from either of those sample types. Per the germline V gene (reference sequence), LNHNV is the CDR1 and YYDKDF is the CDR2. V is cut by 2 bases and J by 3 bases, and the space between the germline ends is 9 bases. The CDR3 goes from the cysteine to the phenylalanine over 14 residues. The DNA shown is the 42-base CDR3, in frame from base 1. A word on this clone: Its recognized antigen is unknown. Qualities for individual bases were not recorded, and no much larger clone is one base off.

The immunoSEQ Assay, a bias-controlled multiplex PCR, was used to amplify TCRbeta CDR3 regions from genomic DNA. From the authors' description of their analysis: Nucleated cell counts per sample were estimated from amplification of reference gene primers within the assay. To quantify the absolute abundance of each unique TCRbeta CDR3 rearrangement, sequence reads were collapsed and filtered. For each sample, productive Simpson clonality was calculated by taking the square root of Simpson's diversity index across productive rearrangements. Here the immuneACCESS table is served through TCRdb, limited to in-frame sequences with V and J called. Missing clones are a known gap in these copies; in checked studies unresolved V genes cover under half, and the rest lacks a known reason. The V and J calls and the clone size are those of that table, but D and trimming were determined from the DNA. This sample gives about 140,000 clones in total; 80% to 90% of them show up just once. Just over 3% of the sample belongs to the ten largest clones.

The sequenced sample was peripheral blood. The clonotype originates from a woman in her fifties or sixties with active COVID-19. The sequence is built from TRBV15 and TRBJ2-3; tentative D gene TRBD2, with 6 bases matching. The CDR3 region: CATSRLASTDTQYF. The nucleotide sequence is TGTGCCACCAGCAGACTAGCGTCGACAGATACGCAGTATTTT.